The clone carrying this T cell receptor beta chain was observed a single time. The antigen remains undetermined. The data were obtained in a study of T cell responses to AZD1222 COVID-19 vaccine. Study-level points and caveats: Dominant CD4 TCR responses targeted spike regions 160-218 and 743-854.

Here immunoSEQ multiplex PCR was the method, and the copy in TCRdb shows in-frame clones only, minus some. Seen here are 95,000 to 150,000 clones, around 89% observed once, and the top ten hold around 5%. The sequencing here drew on peripheral blood, taken on day 0 of AZD1222 vaccination. The source of this sequence is an adult in good health.

CDR3 nucleotides: TGTGCCAGCAGTCCTCAGGGTTCCAAGCAGTACTTC. This gives the protein CASSPQGSKQYF. This chain links TRBV2 with TRBJ2-7, with D possibly matching TRBD1 (5 bases). The CDR3 loop spans 12 amino acids. V was cut by 5 bases and J by 8 bases, with 13 bases left in between. Germline CDR1 reads SNHLY; CDR2 reads FYNNEI.